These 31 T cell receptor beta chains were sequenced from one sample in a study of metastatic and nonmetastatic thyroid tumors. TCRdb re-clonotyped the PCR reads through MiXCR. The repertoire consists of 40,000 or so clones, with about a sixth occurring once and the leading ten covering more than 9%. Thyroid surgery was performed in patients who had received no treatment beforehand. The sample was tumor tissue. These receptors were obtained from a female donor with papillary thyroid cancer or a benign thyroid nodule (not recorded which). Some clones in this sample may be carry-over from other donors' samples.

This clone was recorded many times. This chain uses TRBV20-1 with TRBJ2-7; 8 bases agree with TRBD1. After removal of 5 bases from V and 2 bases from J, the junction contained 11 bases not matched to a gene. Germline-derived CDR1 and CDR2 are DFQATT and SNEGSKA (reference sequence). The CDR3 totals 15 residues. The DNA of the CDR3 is TGCAGTGCTGGGGCTCGACAGGGGTTAGCCTACGAGCAGTACTTC. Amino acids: CSAGARQGLAYEQYF.

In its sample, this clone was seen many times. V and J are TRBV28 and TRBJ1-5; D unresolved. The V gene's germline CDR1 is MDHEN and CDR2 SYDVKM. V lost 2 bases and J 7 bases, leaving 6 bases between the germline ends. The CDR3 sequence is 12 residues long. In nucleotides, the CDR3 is TGTGCCAGCAGTTTACGGGAGCAGCCCCAGCATTTT. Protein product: CASSLREQPQHF.

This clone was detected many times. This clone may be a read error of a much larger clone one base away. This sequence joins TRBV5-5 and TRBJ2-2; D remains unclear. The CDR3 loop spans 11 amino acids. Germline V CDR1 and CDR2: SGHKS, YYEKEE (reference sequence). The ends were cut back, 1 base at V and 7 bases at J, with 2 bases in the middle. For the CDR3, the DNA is TGTGCCAGCAGCTTGAACGGGGAGCTGTTTTTT. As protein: CASSLNGELFF.

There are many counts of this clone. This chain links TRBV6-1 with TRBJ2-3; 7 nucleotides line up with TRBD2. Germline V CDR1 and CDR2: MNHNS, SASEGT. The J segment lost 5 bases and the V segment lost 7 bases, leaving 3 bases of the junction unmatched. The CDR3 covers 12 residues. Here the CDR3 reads CASKGREDTQYF. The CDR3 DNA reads TGTGCCAGCAAAGGGAGGGAAGATACGCAGTATTTT.

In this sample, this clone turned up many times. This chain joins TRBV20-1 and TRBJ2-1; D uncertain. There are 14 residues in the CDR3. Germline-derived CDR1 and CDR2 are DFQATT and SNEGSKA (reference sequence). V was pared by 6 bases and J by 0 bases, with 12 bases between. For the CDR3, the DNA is TGCAGTGCCGCTCTGGGTCCCTCCTACAATGAGCAGTTCTTC. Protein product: CSAALGPSYNEQFF.

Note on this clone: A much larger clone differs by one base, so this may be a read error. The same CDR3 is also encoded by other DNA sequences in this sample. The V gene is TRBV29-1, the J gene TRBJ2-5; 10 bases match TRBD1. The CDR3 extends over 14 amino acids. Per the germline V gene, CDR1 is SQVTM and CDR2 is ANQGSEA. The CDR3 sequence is CSVARDRGKETQYF. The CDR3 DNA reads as TGCAGCGTTGCCCGGGACAGGGGTAAAGAGACGCAGTACTTC.

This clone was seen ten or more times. CDR3 sequence reads: CASSLTNTEAFF. The CDR3 DNA sequence: TGTGCCAGCAGTCTCACGAACACTGAAGCTTTCTTT. V is TRBV2 and J is TRBJ1-1; D not certain. Trimming removed 5 bases from V and 1 base from J, with 5 bases in between. Per germline, CDR1 SNHLY and CDR2 FYNNEI. The CDR3 length is 12 residues.

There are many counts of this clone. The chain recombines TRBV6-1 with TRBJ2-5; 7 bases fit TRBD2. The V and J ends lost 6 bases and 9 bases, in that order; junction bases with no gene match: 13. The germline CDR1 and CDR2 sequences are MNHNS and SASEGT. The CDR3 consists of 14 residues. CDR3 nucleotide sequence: TGTGCCAGCAGGAGCCGCCTTACTAGCGACCCCCAGTACTTC. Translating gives CASRSRLTSDPQYF.

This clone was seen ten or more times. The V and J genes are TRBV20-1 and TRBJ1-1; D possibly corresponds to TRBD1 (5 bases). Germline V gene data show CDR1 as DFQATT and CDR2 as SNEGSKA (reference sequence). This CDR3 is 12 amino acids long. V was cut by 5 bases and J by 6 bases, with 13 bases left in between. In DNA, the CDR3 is TGCAGTGCTCCGGCCCGGGGACCTGAAGCTTTCTTT. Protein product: CSAPARGPEAFF.

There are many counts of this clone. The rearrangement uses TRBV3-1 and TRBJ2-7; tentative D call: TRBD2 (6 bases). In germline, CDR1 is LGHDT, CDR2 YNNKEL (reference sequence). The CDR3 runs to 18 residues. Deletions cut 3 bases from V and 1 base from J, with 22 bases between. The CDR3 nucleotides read TGTGCCAGCAGCCAGGGTAGAAACCGGGACTCCTTGTCCTACGAGCAGTACTTC. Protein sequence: CASSQGRNRDSLSYEQYF.

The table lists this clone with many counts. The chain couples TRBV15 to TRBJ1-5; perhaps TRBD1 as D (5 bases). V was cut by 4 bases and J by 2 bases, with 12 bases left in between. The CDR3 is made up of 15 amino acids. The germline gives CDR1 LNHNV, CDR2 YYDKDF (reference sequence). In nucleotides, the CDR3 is TGTGCCACCAGCACGGGGGGGGGTGGCAATCAGCCCCAGCATTTT. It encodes CATSTGGGGNQPQHF.

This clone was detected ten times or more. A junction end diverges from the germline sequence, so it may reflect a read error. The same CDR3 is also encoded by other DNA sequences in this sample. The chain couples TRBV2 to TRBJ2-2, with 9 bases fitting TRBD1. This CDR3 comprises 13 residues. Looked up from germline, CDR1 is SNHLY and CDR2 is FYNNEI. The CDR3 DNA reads TGTGCCATCGGACAGGGGAGCGCCGGGGAGCTGTTCTTT. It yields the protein CAIGQGSAGELFF.

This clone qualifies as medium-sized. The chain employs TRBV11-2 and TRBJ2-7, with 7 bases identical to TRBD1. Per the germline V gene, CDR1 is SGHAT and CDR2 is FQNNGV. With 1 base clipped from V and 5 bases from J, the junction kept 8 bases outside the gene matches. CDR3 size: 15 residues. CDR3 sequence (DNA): TGTGCCAGCAGCTTAGGGACAGGAGACCTTAACGAGCAGTACTTC. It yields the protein CASSLGTGDLNEQYF.

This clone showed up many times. This CDR3 reads CATSTSGTYEQYF. CDR3 coding DNA: TGTGCCACCAGCACTAGCGGGACCTACGAGCAGTACTTC. The chain combines TRBV15 with TRBJ2-7; 9 bases line up with TRBD2. In germline, CDR1 is LNHNV, CDR2 YYDKDF (reference sequence). The CDR3 sequence is 13 residues long. V gave up 4 bases and J gave up 2 bases; unmatched junction bases: 0.

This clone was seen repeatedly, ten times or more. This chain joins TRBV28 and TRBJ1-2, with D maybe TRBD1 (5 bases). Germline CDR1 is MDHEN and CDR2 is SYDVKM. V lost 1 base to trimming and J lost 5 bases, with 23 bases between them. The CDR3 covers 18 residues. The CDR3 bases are TGTGCCAGCAGTTTATCAGACGGGTGGATTGGGGGACCTTATGGCTACACCTTC. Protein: CASSLSDGWIGGPYGYTF.

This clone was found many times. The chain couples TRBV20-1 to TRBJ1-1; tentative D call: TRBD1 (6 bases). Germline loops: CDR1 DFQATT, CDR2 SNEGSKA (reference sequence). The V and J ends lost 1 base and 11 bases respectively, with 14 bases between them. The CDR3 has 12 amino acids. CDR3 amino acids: CSARAGGTGAFF. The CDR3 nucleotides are TGCAGTGCTAGAGCTGGGGGCACTGGGGCTTTCTTT.

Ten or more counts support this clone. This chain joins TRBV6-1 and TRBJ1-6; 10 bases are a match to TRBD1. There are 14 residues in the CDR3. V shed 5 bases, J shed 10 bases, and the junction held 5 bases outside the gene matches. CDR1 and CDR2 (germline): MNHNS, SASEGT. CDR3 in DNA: TGTGCCAGCAGTCAGGACAGGGGGGGATCACCCCTCCACTTT. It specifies CASSQDRGGSPLHF.

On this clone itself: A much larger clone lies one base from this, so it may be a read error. The CDR3 loop is CASSLALPGVTYEQYF. CDR3 sequence (DNA): TGTGCCAGCAGCTTGGCTTTGCCAGGGGTAACCTACGAGCAGTACTTC. The V and J genes are TRBV5-5 and TRBJ2-7, with D maybe TRBD1 (6 bases). Germline V gene data show CDR1 as SGHKS and CDR2 as YYEKEE (reference sequence). Trimming stripped 0 bases from V and 2 bases from J, with 15 bases between. There are 16 residues in the CDR3.

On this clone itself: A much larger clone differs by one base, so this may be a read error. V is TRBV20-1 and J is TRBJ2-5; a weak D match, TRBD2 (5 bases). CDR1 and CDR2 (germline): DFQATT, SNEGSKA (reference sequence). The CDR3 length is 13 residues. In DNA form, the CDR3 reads TGCAGTGCTAGGGGGAGAGTCCGAGAGACCAAGTACTTC. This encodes CSARGRVRETKYF.

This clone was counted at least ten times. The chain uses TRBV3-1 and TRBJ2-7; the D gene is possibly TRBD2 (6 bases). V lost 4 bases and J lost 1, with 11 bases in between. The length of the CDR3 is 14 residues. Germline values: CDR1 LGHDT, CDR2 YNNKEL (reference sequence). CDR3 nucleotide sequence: TGTGCCAGCAGCCCAACTAGCTCTTCCTACGAGCAGTACTTC. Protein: CASSPTSSSYEQYF.

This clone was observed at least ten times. The CDR3 DNA sequence: TGTGCCAGCTCACCACCGGGACAGGGCGGTCAGCCCCAGCATTTT. Translating gives CASSPPGQGGQPQHF. The gene calls are TRBV18 and TRBJ1-5, with 9 bases aligning to TRBD1. In germline, CDR1 is KGHSH, CDR2 LQKENI. This CDR3 is 15 amino acids long. V lost 0 bases to trimming and J lost 6 bases; unmatched junction nucleotides: 3.

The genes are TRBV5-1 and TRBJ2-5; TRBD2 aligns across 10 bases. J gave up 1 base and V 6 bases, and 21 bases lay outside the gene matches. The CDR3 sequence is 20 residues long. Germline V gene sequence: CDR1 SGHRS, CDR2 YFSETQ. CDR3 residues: CASNPAGLAGVPTPQETQYF. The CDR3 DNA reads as TGCGCCAGCAATCCGGCCGGGCTAGCGGGAGTGCCCACCCCCCAAGAGACCCAGTACTTC.

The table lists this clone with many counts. CDR3 region: CASRSNEKLFF. The CDR3 nucleotides read TGTGCCAGCAGGTCTAATGAAAAACTGTTTTTT. The chain uses TRBV6-1 and TRBJ1-4; D gene unclear. Germline CDR1 MNHNS, CDR2 SASEGT. The CDR3 runs 11 residues. V lost 6 bases and J 3 bases, leaving 2 bases between the germline ends.

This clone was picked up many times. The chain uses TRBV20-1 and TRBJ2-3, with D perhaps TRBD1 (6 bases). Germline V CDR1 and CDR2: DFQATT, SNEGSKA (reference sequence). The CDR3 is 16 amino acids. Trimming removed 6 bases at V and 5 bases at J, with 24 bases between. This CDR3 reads CSAKQGWGSGLDTQYF. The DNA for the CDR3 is TGCAGTGCCAAGCAGGGGTGGGGTAGTGGGTTAGATACGCAGTATTTT.

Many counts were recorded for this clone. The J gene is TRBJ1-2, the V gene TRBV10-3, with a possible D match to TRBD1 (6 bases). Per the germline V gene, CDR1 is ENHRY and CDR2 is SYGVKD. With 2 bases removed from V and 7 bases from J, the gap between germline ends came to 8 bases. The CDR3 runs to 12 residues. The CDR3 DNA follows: TGTGCCATCAGTGAGAACAGGGCTGGCTACACCTTC. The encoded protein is CAISENRAGYTF.

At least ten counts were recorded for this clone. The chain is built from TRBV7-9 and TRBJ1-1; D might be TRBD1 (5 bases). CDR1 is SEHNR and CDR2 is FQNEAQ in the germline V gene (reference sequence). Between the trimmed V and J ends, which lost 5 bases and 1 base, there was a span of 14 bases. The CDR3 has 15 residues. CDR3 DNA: TGTGCCAGCAGCCCACCTCGAGGGGCGAACACTGAAGCTTTCTTT. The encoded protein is CASSPPRGANTEAFF.

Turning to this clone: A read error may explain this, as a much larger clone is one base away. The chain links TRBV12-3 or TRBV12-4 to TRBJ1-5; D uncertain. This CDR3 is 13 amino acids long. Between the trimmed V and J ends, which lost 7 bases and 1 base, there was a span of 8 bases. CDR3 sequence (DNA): TGTGCCAGCACCGCGGGCAGCAATCAGCCCCAGCATTTT. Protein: CASTAGSNQPQHF.

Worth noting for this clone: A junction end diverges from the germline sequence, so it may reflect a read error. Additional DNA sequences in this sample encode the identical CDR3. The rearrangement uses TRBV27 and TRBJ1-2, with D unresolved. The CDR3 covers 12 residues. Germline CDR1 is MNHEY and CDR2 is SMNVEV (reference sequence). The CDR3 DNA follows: TGTGCCAGTAGCGGCGCCGGCTATGGTTACACCTTC. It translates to CASSGAGYGYTF.

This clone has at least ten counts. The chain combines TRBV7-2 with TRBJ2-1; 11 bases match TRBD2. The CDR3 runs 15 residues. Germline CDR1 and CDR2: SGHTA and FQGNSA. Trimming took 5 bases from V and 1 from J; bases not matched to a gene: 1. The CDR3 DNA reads TGTGCCAGCAGCCCTAGCGGGGGGTCCTACAATGAGCAGTTCTTC. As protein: CASSPSGGSYNEQFF.

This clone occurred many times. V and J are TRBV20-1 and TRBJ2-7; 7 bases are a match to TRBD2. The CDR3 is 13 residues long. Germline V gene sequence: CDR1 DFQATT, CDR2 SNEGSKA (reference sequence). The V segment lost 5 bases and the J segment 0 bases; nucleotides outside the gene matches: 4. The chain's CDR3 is CSALRGNSYEQYF. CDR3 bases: TGCAGTGCTCTGCGGGGGAACTCCTACGAGCAGTACTTC.

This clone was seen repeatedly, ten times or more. The CDR3 spells CSARRGQVYEQYF. The CDR3 bases are TGCAGTGCTAGAAGGGGACAGGTCTACGAGCAGTACTTC. The chain links TRBV20-1 to TRBJ2-7, with 8 nucleotides matching TRBD1. Losses at the gene ends were 2 bases for V and 3 bases for J; bases not matched to a gene: 3. There are 13 residues in the CDR3. Germline CDR1 is DFQATT and CDR2 is SNEGSKA (reference sequence).